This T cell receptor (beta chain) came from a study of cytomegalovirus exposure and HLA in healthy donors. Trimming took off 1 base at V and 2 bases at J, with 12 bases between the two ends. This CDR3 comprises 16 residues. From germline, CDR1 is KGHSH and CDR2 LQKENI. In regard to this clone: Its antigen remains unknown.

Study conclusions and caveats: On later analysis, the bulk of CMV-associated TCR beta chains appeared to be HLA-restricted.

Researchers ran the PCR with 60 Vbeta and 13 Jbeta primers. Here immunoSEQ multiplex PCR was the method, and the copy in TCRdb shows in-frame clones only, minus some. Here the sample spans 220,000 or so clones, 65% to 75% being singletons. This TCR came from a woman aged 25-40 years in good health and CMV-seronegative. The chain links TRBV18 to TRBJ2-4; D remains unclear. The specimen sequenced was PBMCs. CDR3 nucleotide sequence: TGTGCCAGCTCACCACGGAGTGTCTGGACCAAAAACATTCAGTACTTC. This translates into CASSPRSVWTKNIQYF.